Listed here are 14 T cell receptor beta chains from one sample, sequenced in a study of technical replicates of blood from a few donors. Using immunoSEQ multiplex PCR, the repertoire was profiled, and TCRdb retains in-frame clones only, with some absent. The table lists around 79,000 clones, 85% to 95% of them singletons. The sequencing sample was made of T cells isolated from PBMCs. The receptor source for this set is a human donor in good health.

Here the CDR3 DNA reads TGTGCCACCAGCAGAGAGAGGGCAGAAAGCTCCTATAATTCACCCCTCCACTTT. Translated, it gives CATSRERAESSYNSPLHF. The gene calls are TRBV15 and TRBJ1-6; D remains unclear. This CDR3 region has 18 residues. V was clipped by 0 bases and J by 0 bases, with 12 bases between them. In germline, CDR1 is LNHNV, CDR2 YYDKDF (reference sequence).

CDR3 sequence (DNA): TGCGCCAGCAGCTTGGGGCGGGGGGAAGAGACCCAGTACTTC. Its translation: CASSLGRGEETQYF. The chain links TRBV5-1 to TRBJ2-5; 8 nucleotides line up with TRBD2. This CDR3 is 14 amino acids long. V lost 0 bases, J lost 3 bases, and 1 base stayed unmatched. Germline CDR1 reads SGHRS; CDR2 reads YFSETQ.

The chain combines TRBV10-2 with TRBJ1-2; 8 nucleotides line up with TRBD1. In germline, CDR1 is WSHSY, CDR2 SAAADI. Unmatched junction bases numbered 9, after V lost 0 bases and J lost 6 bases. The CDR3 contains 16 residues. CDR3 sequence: CASSESTGGRGDGYTF. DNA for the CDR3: TGCGCCAGCAGTGAGTCTACAGGGGGTAGAGGTGATGGCTACACCTTC.

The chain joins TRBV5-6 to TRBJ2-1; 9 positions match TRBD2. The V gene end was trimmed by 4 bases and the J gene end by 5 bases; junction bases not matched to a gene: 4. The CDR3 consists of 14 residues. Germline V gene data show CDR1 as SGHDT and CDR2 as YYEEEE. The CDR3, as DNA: TGTGCCAGCAGCACGGCTAGCGGGAACAATGAGCAGTTCTTC. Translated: CASSTASGNNEQFF.

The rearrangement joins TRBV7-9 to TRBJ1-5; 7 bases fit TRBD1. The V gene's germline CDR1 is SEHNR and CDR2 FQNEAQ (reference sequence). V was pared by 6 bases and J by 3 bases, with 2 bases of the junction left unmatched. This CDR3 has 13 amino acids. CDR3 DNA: TGTGCCAGCAGTACAGGGGTCAATCAGCCCCAGCATTTT. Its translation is CASSTGVNQPQHF.

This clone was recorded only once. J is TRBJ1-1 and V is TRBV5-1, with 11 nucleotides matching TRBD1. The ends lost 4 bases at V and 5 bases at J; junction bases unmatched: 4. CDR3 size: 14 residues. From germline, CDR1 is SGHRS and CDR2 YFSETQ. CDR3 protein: CASSPGQGDTEAFF. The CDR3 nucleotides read TGCGCCAGCAGCCCGGGACAGGGGGATACTGAAGCTTTCTTT.

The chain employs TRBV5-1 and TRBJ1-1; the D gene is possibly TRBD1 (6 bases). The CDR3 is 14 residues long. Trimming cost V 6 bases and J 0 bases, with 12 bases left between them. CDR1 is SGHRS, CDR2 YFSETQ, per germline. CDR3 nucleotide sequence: TGCGCCAGCACCCTGGACAGCATGAACACTGAAGCTTTCTTT. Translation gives CASTLDSMNTEAFF.

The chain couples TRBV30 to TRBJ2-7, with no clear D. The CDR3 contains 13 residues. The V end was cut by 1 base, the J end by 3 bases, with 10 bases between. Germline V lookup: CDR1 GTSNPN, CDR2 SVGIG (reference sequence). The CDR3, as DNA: TGTGCCTGGAGTGGTCGAGGTTACTACGAGCAGTACTTC. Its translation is CAWSGRGYYEQYF. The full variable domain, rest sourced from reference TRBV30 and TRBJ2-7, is SQTIHQWPATLVQPVGSPLSLECTVEGTSNPNLYWYRQAAGRGLQLLFYSVGIGQISSEVPQNLSASRPQDRQFILSSKKLLLSDSGFYLCAWSGRGYYEQYFGPGTRLTVT.

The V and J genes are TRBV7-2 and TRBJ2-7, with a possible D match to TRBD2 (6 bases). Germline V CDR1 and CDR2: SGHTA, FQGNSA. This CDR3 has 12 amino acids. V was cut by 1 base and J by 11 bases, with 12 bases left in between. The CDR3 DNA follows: TGTGCCAGCAGCTTAGAAGAGGGAGGAAAGTACTTC. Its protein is CASSLEEGGKYF.

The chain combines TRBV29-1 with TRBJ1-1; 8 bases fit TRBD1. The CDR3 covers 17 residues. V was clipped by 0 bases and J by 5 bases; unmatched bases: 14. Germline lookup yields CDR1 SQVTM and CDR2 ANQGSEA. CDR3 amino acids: CSVEEGQGALRGTEAFF. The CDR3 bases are TGCAGCGTTGAAGAGGGGCAGGGGGCGCTAAGGGGTACTGAAGCTTTCTTT.

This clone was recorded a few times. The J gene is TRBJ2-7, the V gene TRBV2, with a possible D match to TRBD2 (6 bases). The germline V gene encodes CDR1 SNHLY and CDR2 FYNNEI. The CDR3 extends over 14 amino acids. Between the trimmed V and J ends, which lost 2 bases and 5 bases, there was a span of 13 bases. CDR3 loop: CASSEPGSPHEQYF. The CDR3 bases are TGTGCCAGCAGTGAACCCGGGAGTCCCCACGAGCAGTACTTC.

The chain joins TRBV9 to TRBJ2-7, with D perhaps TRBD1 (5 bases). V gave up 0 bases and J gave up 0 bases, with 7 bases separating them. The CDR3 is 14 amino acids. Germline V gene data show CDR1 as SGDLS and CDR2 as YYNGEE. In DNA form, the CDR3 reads TGTGCCAGCAGCGTAGTGGACAACTCCTACGAGCAGTACTTC. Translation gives CASSVVDNSYEQYF.

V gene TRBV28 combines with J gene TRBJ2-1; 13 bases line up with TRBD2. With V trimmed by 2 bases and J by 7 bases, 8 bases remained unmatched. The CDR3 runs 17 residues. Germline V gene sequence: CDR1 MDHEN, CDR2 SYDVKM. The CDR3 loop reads CASSLTRLAGGRNEQFF. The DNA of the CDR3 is TGTGCCAGCAGTTTAACCCGACTAGCGGGAGGTCGGAATGAGCAGTTCTTC.

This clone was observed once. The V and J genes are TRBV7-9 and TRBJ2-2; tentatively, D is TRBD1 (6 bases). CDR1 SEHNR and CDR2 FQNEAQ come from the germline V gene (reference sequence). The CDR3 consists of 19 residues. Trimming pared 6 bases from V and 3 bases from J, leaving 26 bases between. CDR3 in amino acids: CASRRLGDILPADTGELFF. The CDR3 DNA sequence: TGTGCCAGCAGGCGGCTCGGGGACATCCTCCCCGCGGACACCGGGGAGCTGTTTTTT.